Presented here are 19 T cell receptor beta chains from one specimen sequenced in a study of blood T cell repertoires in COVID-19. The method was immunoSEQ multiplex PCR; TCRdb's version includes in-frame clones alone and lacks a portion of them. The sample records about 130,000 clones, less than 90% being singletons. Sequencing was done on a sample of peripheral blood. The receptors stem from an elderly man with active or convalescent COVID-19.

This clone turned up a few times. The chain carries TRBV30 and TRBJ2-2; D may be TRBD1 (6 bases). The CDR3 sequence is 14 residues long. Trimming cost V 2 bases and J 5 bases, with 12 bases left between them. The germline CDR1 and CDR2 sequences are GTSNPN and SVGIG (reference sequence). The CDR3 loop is CAWSSGVHTGELFF. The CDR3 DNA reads TGTGCCTGGAGTTCAGGGGTCCATACCGGGGAGCTGTTTTTT.

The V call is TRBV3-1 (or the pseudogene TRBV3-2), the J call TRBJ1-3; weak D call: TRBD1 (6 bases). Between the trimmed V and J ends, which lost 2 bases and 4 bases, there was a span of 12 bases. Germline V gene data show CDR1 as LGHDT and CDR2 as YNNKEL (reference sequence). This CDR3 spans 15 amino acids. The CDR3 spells CASSQQQGAGNTIYF. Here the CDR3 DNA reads TGTGCCAGCAGCCAACAACAGGGCGCGGGAAACACCATATATTTT.

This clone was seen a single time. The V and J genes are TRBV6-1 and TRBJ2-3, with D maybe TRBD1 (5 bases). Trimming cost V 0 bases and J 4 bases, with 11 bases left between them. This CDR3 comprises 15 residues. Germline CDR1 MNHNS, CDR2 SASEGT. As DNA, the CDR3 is TGTGCCAGCAGTGAAGCCTTTCAAGGGGCAGATACGCAGTATTTT. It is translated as CASSEAFQGADTQYF.

The CDR3 loop reads CASSSRDTNEQYF. The CDR3 coding sequence is TGTGCCAGCAGCTCCAGGGACACAAACGAGCAGTACTTC. The chain links TRBV28 to TRBJ2-7; a possible D gene is TRBD1 (6 bases). CDR3 size: 13 residues. Trimming removed 6 bases from V and 5 bases from J, with 14 bases in between. The germline V gene has CDR1 MDHEN and CDR2 SYDVKM.

The CDR3, as DNA: TGTGCCACCAGCACGGGACTAGCGGGGGCCCCGGGGTACTTC. It codes for CATSTGLAGAPGYF. The chain combines TRBV15 with TRBJ2-7, with 14 bases matching TRBD2. The V and J ends lost 4 bases and 12 bases, in that order; junction bases with no gene match: 8. CDR1 and CDR2 from the germline V gene are LNHNV and YYDKDF (reference sequence). There are 14 residues in the CDR3.

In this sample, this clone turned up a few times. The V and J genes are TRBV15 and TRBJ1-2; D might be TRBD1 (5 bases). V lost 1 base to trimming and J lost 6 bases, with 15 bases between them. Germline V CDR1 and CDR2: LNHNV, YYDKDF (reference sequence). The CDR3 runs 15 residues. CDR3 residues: CATSRGGGDFNGYTF. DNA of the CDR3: TGTGCCACCAGCAGAGGGGGAGGGGACTTTAATGGCTACACCTTC.

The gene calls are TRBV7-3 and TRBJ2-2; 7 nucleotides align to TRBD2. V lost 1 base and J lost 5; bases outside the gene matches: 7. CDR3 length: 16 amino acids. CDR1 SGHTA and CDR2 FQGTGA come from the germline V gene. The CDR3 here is CASSLSGAGDTGELFF. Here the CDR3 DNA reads TGTGCCAGCAGCTTAAGTGGGGCGGGGGATACCGGGGAGCTGTTTTTT. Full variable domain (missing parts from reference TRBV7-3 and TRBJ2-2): GAGVSQTPSNKVTEKGKYVELRCDPISGHTALYWYRQSLGQGPEFLIYFQGTGAADDSGLPNDRFFAVRPEGSVSTLKIQRTERGDSAVYLCASSLSGAGDTGELFFGEGSRLTVL.

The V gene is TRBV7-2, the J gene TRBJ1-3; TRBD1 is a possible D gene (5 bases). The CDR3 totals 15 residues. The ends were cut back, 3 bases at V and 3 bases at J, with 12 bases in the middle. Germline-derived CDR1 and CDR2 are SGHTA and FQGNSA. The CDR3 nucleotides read TGTGCCAGCAGCTTTGTCGGAAGGGGTGGAAACACCATATATTTT. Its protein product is CASSFVGRGGNTIYF.

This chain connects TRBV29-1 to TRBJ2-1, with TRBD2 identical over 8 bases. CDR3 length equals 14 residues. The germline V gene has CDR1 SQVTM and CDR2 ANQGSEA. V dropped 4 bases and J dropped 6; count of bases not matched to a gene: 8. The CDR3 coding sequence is TGCAGCGTTGTTTTAAGCGGGAGTGGCAATGAGCAGTTCTTC. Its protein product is CSVVLSGSGNEQFF.

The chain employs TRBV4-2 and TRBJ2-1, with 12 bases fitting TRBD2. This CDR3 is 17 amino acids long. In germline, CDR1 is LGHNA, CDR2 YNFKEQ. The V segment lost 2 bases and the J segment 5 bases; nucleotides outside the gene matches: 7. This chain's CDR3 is CASSQTSGRPGDNEQFF. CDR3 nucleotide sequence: TGTGCCAGCAGCCAAACTAGCGGGAGGCCTGGGGACAATGAGCAGTTCTTC.

CDR3: CASGLFPGHSYEQYF. DNA of the CDR3: TGTGCTAGTGGTTTGTTTCCGGGACACAGCTACGAGCAGTACTTC. This sequence joins TRBV12-5 and TRBJ2-7; tentatively, D is TRBD1 (6 bases). The CDR3 consists of 15 residues. Trimming cost V 2 bases and J 3 bases, with 14 bases left between them. CDR1 is LGHNT and CDR2 is FRNRAP in the germline V gene.

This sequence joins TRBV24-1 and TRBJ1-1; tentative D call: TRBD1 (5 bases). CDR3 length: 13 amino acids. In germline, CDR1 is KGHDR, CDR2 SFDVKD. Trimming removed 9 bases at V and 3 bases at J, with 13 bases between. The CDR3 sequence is CATSGWGDTEAFF. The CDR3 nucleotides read TGTGCCACCTCCGGTTGGGGGGACACTGAAGCTTTCTTT.

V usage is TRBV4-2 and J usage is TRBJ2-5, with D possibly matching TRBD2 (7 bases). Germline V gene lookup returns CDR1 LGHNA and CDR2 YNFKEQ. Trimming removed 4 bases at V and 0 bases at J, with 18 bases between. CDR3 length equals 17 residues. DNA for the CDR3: TGTGCCAGCAGCCGTGATGGGGGGCGGGGGTACCAAGAGACCCAGTACTTC. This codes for CASSRDGGRGYQETQYF.

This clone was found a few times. The chain's CDR3 is CASMLAGGYEQFF. CDR3 nucleotide sequence: TGTGCCAGCATGCTAGCGGGGGGGTATGAGCAGTTCTTC. The gene calls are TRBV28 and TRBJ2-1; 12 bases map to TRBD2. The CDR3 runs 13 residues. The V gene end was trimmed by 7 bases and the J gene end by 8 bases; junction bases not matched to a gene: 3. From germline, CDR1 is MDHEN and CDR2 SYDVKM.

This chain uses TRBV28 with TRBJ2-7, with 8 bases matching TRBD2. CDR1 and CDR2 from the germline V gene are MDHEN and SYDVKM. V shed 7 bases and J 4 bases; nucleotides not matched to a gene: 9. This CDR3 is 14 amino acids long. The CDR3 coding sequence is TGTGCCAGCAAGGGGCAGGGCGGGAGGTACGAGCAGTACTTC. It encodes CASKGQGGRYEQYF. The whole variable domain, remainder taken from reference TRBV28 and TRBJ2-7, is DVKVTQSSRYLVKRTGEKVFLECVQDMDHENMFWYRQDPGLGLRLIYFSYDVKMKEKGDIPEGYSVSREKKERFSLILESASTNQTSMYLCASKGQGGRYEQYFGPGTRLTVT.

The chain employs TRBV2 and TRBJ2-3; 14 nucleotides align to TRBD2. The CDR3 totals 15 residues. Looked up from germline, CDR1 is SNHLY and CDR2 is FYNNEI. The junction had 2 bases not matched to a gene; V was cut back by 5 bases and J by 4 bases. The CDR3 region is CASSRTSGRSDTQYF. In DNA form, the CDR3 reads TGTGCCAGCAGTCGGACTAGCGGGAGGTCAGATACGCAGTATTTT.

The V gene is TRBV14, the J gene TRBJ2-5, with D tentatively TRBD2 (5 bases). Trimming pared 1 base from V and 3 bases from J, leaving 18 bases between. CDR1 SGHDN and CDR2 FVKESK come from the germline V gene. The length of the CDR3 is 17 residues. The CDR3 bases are TGTGCCAGCAGCCAAGGAGGTGTGTTTTTCGGGGAAGAGACCCAGTACTTC. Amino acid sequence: CASSQGGVFFGEETQYF.

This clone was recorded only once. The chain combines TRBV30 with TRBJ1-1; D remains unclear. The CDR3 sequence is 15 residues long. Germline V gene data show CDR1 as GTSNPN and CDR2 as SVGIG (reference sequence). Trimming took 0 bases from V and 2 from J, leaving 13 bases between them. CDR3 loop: CAWSVPSGVNTEAFF. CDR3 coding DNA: TGTGCCTGGAGTGTACCATCCGGGGTCAACACTGAAGCTTTCTTT.

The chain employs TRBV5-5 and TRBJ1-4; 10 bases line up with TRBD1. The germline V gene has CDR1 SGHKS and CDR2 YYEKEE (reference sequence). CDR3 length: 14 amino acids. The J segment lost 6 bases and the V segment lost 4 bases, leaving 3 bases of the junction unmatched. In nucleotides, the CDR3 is TGTGCCAGCAGCCGGACAGGGGGGGATGAAAAACTGTTTTTT. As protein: CASSRTGGDEKLFF.